Sequencing of this T cell receptor (beta chain) was carried out in a study of cytomegalovirus exposure and HLA in healthy donors. Study-wide points: For presence/absence analyses, sequencing depth was assumed to be roughly uniform across donors.

On this clone itself: Its specificity is not known.

This CDR3 is 16 amino acids long. Germline-derived CDR1 and CDR2 are SGHRS and YFSETQ. Trimming took 0 bases from V and 1 from J, leaving 12 bases between them. Primers included in the PCR were 60 Vbeta and 13 Jbeta primers. TCRdb's copy holds only in-frame clones and misses some; the assay was immunoSEQ multiplex PCR. Of 60,000 to 100,000 clones in the sample, over 70% are singletons; the top ten hold 1.6%. This TCR came from a man aged 40-50 years in good health and CMV-seronegative. Source material: PBMCs. The V and J genes are TRBV5-1 and TRBJ2-3, with a tentative D call TRBD2 (6 bases). Written as DNA, the CDR3 is TGCGCCAGCAGCTTGGGGGCGGGGACGGGCACAGATACGCAGTATTTT. Its protein is CASSLGAGTGTDTQYF.